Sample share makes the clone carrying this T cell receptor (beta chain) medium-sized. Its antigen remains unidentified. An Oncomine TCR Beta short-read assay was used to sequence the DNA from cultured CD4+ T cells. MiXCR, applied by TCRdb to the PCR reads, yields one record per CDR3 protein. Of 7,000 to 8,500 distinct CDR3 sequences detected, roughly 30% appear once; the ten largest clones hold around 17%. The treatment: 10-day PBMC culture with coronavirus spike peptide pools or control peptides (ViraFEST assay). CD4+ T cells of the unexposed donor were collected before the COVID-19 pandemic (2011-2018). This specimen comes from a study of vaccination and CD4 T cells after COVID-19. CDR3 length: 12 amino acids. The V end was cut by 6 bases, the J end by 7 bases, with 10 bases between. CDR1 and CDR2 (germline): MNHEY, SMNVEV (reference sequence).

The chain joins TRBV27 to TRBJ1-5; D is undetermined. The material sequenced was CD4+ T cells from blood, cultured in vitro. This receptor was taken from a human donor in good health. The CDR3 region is CASREGTQPQHF. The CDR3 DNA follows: TGTGCCAGCAGGGAGGGAACCCAGCCCCAGCATTTT.